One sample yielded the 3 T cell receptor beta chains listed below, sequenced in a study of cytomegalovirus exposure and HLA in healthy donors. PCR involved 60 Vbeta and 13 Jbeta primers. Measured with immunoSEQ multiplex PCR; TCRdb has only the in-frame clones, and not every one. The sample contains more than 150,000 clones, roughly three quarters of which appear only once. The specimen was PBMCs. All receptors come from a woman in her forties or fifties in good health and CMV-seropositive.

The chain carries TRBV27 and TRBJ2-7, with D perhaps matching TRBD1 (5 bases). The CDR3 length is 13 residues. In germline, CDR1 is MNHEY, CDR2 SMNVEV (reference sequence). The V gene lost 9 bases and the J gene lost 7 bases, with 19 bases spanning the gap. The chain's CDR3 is CASSTGLMREQYF. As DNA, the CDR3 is TGTGCCAGTTCAACAGGCCTCATGAGGGAGCAGTACTTC.

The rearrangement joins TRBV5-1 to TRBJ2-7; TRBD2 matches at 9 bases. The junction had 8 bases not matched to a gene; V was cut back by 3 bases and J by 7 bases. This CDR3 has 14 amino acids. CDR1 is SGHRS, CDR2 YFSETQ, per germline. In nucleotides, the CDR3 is TGCGCCAGCAGCTCCACTGGACTAGCGAGTGAGCAGTACTTC. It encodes CASSSTGLASEQYF.

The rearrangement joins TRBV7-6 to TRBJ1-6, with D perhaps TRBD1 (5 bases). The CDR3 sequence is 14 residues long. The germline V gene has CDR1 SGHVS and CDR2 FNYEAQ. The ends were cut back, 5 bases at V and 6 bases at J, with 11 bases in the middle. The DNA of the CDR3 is TGTGCCAGCAGCCTGGGGCTCCTTAATTCACCCCTCCACTTT. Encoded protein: CASSLGLLNSPLHF.